This T cell receptor (beta chain) was recovered during a study of blood T cell repertoires in COVID-19. Original processing methods: Amplifying reference gene primers gave estimates of nucleated cell counts. Assay used: immunoSEQ multiplex PCR; TCRdb lists only in-frame clones, some missing. The V and J calls and clone size come from that table; D and trimming were worked out from the DNA. The repertoire has 65,000 to 75,000 clones, 60% to 80% of them found once; the top ten carry around 12%. The specimen sequenced was peripheral blood. The source is a human donor in a cohort sampled during active COVID-19.

The CDR3 nucleotides are TGTGCCAGCAGCCCCAAGGGGGCTCAGCCCCAGCATTTT. Encoded protein: CASSPKGAQPQHF. The chain joins TRBV7-2 to TRBJ1-5, with 7 bases lining up with TRBD1. This CDR3 spans 13 amino acids. Unmatched junction bases numbered 4, after V lost 5 bases and J lost 6 bases. Germline lookup yields CDR1 SGHTA and CDR2 FQGNSA.